One sample yielded the 19 T cell receptor beta chains listed below, sequenced in a study of blood T cell repertoires in COVID-19. Assay used: immunoSEQ multiplex PCR; TCRdb lists only in-frame clones, some missing. The sample contains 250,000 to 300,000 clones, 75% to 90% of which appear only once. Sequencing was done on a sample of peripheral blood. The receptors come from a man aged 55 to 70 who had recovered from COVID-19.

The chain links TRBV10-2 to TRBJ2-5, with 10 bases lining up with TRBD2. The CDR3 is made up of 15 amino acids. Germline CDR1 WSHSY, CDR2 SAAADI. V was clipped by 7 bases and J by 1 base; unmatched bases: 6. The DNA for the CDR3 is TGCGCCAGCAAAGGACTAGCGGCACTCCAAGAGACCCAGTACTTC. It encodes CASKGLAALQETQYF.

The V gene is TRBV5-6, the J gene TRBJ2-7; TRBD1 matches 7 bases. The length of the CDR3 is 14 residues. J was trimmed by 2 bases and V by 4 bases; bases with no gene match: 6. From germline, CDR1 is SGHDT and CDR2 YYEEEE. This CDR3 is CASSTAGGPYEQYF. The CDR3 coding sequence is TGTGCCAGCAGCACCGCAGGGGGACCCTACGAGCAGTACTTC.

Only one count was recorded for this clone. The chain has TRBV28 and TRBJ2-1; 14 positions agree with TRBD2. V lost 3 bases and J lost 10; bases outside the gene matches: 5. CDR1 MDHEN and CDR2 SYDVKM come from the germline V gene. The CDR3 spans 15 residues. As DNA, the CDR3 is TGTGCCAGCAGTTTGGGACTAGCGGGAGCTTGGGAGCAGTTCTTC. This sequence encodes CASSLGLAGAWEQFF.

With respect to this clone: Germline is not matched at one junction end, which may reflect a read error. The chain couples TRBV6-6 to TRBJ2-6, with D hard to call. This CDR3 is 15 amino acids long. Germline assignment: CDR1 MNHNY and CDR2 SVGAGI (reference sequence). The CDR3 sequence is CASSDSGLGANVLTF. The CDR3 nucleotides read TGTGCCAGCAGTGACTCGGGCCTTGGGGCCAACGTCCTGACTTTC.

The chain's CDR3 is CASRTGGEGETQYF. In DNA, the CDR3 is TGTGCCAGCAGGACAGGGGGCGAAGGAGAGACCCAGTACTTC. The chain carries TRBV5-4 and TRBJ2-5, with 10 bases fitting TRBD1. The V and J ends lost 5 bases and 4 bases, in that order; junction bases with no gene match: 5. The CDR3 length is 14 residues. Germline V gives CDR1 SGHNT, CDR2 YYREEE (reference sequence). Full variable domain (missing parts from reference TRBV5-4 and TRBJ2-5): ETGVTQSPTHLIKTRGQQVTLRCSSQSGHNTVSWYQQALGQGPQFIFQYYREEENGRGNFPPRFSGLQFPNYSSELNVNALELDDSALYLCASRTGGEGETQYFGPGTRLLVL.

The genes are TRBV20-1 and TRBJ1-2, with 8 bases lining up with TRBD1. With 3 bases clipped from V and 11 bases from J, the junction kept 8 bases outside the gene matches. CDR1 is DFQATT and CDR2 is SNEGSKA in the germline V gene (reference sequence). The CDR3 contains 12 residues. CDR3: CSASAPGQGYTF. The CDR3 nucleotides read TGCAGTGCTAGTGCCCCCGGACAGGGTTACACCTTC.

This chain joins TRBV9 and TRBJ2-3; 7 bases line up with TRBD2. V gave up 1 base and J gave up 2 bases; unmatched junction bases: 4. Germline loops: CDR1 SGDLS, CDR2 YYNGEE. The CDR3 is made up of 15 amino acids. CDR3: CASSVLAAPTDTQYF. As DNA, the CDR3 is TGTGCCAGCAGCGTACTAGCGGCACCCACAGATACGCAGTATTTT.

This CDR3 is CASSPDAGQNIQYF. CDR3 DNA: TGTGCCAGCAGCCCCGACGCGGGGCAAAACATTCAGTACTTC. The chain is built from TRBV5-4 and TRBJ2-4; tentative D call: TRBD2 (6 bases). Germline lookup yields CDR1 SGHNT and CDR2 YYREEE (reference sequence). V lost 4 bases, J lost 5 bases, and 13 bases lay in between. The CDR3 sequence is 14 residues long.

The chain couples TRBV28 to TRBJ1-6, with 7 bases aligning to TRBD1. The CDR3 covers 16 residues. Germline V gene sequence: CDR1 MDHEN, CDR2 SYDVKM. The V gene end was trimmed by 8 bases and the J gene end by 9 bases; junction bases not matched to a gene: 16. The CDR3, as DNA: TGTGCCAGCGGCCCCACGACAGGGAGGAACGTTTCACCCCTCCACTTT. Its translation: CASGPTTGRNVSPLHF.

The chain uses TRBV6-5 and TRBJ1-1; D perhaps matches TRBD1 (5 bases). CDR1 is MNHEY, CDR2 SVGAGI, per germline. This CDR3 has 13 residues. Trimming stripped 8 bases from V and 3 bases from J, with 13 bases between. This chain's CDR3 is CASVDPGDTEAFF. CDR3 DNA: TGTGCCAGCGTGGACCCGGGGGACACTGAAGCTTTCTTT.

In its sample, this clone was seen once. The chain employs TRBV5-5 and TRBJ1-1, with TRBD1 matching 10 bases. V dropped 5 bases and J dropped 3; count of bases not matched to a gene: 7. Germline CDR1 SGHKS, CDR2 YYEKEE (reference sequence). The CDR3 runs to 15 residues. The CDR3 region is CASRAGTGDYTEAFF. The DNA for the CDR3 is TGTGCCAGCAGAGCCGGGACAGGGGACTACACTGAAGCTTTCTTT.

The sample holds a few counts of this clone. The rearrangement joins TRBV9 to TRBJ1-5, with 7 bases that match TRBD1. CDR1 and CDR2 from the germline V gene are SGDLS and YYNGEE. After removal of 3 bases from V and 4 bases from J, the junction contained 4 bases not matched to a gene. The CDR3 is made up of 14 amino acids. For the CDR3, the DNA is TGTGCCAGCAGCGCTGGGACAGCTAATCAGCCCCAGCATTTT. This translates into CASSAGTANQPQHF.

This clone has more than one count but fewer than ten. The rearrangement uses TRBV27 and TRBJ1-4, with D uncertain. V was shortened by 6 bases and J by 5 bases, with 13 bases between the two germline ends. Germline CDR1 is MNHEY and CDR2 is SMNVEV (reference sequence). The CDR3 spans 14 residues. The CDR3 DNA sequence: TGTGCCAGCAGGTCCGGAGCGTTGAATGAAAAACTGTTTTTT. Protein product: CASRSGALNEKLFF.

J is TRBJ2-1 and V is TRBV9, with D possibly matching TRBD2 (7 bases). The CDR3 extends over 15 amino acids. Germline assignment: CDR1 SGDLS and CDR2 YYNGEE. V was trimmed by 0 bases and J by 8 bases, leaving 15 bases between them. CDR3 in amino acids: CASSVATGGGYEQFF. CDR3 sequence (DNA): TGTGCCAGCAGCGTAGCTACTGGCGGGGGCTATGAGCAGTTCTTC.

The rearrangement links TRBV5-1 to TRBJ2-1; 7 bases are shared with TRBD1. The ends lost 5 bases at V and 7 bases at J; junction bases unmatched: 9. CDR3 length: 14 amino acids. Germline V gene sequence: CDR1 SGHRS, CDR2 YFSETQ. The CDR3 loop is CASSEQGMVNEQFF. The DNA for the CDR3 is TGCGCCAGCAGTGAACAGGGGATGGTGAATGAGCAGTTCTTC.

The chain carries TRBV28 and TRBJ2-3; possible D gene TRBD2, 6 bases. This CDR3 comprises 15 residues. V was cut by 3 bases and J by 4 bases, with 14 bases left in between. Germline V gene sequence: CDR1 MDHEN, CDR2 SYDVKM. The CDR3 DNA sequence: TGTGCCAGCAGTTTTTACAAGCGGGTTCCAGATACGCAGTATTTT. Protein sequence: CASSFYKRVPDTQYF.

Only one count was recorded for this clone. The V gene is TRBV18, the J gene TRBJ2-3, with 11 bases aligning to TRBD1. The CDR3 covers 16 residues. V shed 4 bases, J shed 3 bases, and the junction held 6 bases outside the gene matches. The germline gives CDR1 KGHSH, CDR2 LQKENI. The CDR3 loop is CASSRYGQGATDTQYF. The DNA of the CDR3 is TGTGCCAGCTCACGATATGGACAGGGGGCGACAGATACGCAGTATTTT.

DNA of the CDR3: TGTGCCAGCAGCCGGGTAACCGCAGGGGGCTACGAGCAGTACTTC. The encoded protein is CASSRVTAGGYEQYF. The gene calls are TRBV28 and TRBJ2-7; 7 positions match TRBD1. The CDR3 has 15 residues. CDR1 is MDHEN and CDR2 is SYDVKM in the germline V gene. After removal of 6 bases from V and 3 bases from J, the junction contained 11 bases not matched to a gene.

The chain uses TRBV28 and TRBJ1-2; 9 bases match TRBD1. The germline V gene has CDR1 MDHEN and CDR2 SYDVKM. V dropped 7 bases and J dropped 4; count of bases not matched to a gene: 13. The CDR3 consists of 16 residues. The CDR3 DNA sequence: TGTGCCAGCACCCCGGGACAGGGAGAAAGCTTCTATGGCTACACCTTC. Protein sequence: CASTPGQGESFYGYTF.